This T cell receptor beta chain was sequenced for a study of T-cell memory formation after mild COVID-19. Study background: Clusters of TCRs were largely donor specific. Study results and limitations: Within pre-infection memory, some responding clones were found, suggesting cross-reactive memory joined.

This CDR3 is built from 16 residues. After removal of 4 bases from V and 5 bases from J, the junction contained 7 bases not matched to a gene. CDR1 and CDR2 from the germline V gene are SGHRS and YFSETQ. This clonotype was recorded a few times. Its antigen remains unknown. TCRdb re-analysed the 5' RACE reads in MiXCR, keeping a single row per CDR3 protein. The sample carries approximately 400,000 distinct CDR3 sequences, approximately 19% recorded once. This rearrangement joins TRBV5-1 to TRBJ2-2; 11 nucleotides align to TRBD2. The sequencing input was PBMCs or a T cell subset sorted from them (not recorded which). The TCR sequence derives from a young man who had mild COVID-19 (a few samples of this study predate the infection). Cell type and time point are not known. DNA for the CDR3: TGCGCCAGCAGCCCCGGGAGACTAGCGGGGACCGGGGAGCTGTTTTTT. Translated, it gives CASSPGRLAGTGELFF.